This T cell receptor (beta chain) was sequenced in a study of CD8 T cells in Susac syndrome. Random hexamers served to reverse transcribe roughly 0.45 to 1 ug RNA. In TCRdb, the immunoSEQ multiplex PCR reads were re-called with MiXCR into one record per CDR3 protein. This table holds about 110,000 distinct CDR3 sequences, about 96% found once. CDR3 length equals 16 residues. V shed 1 base, J shed 2 bases, and the junction held 6 bases outside the gene matches. The germline gives CDR1 LGHDT, CDR2 YNNKEL (reference sequence). V is TRBV3-1 and J is TRBJ1-2; TRBD1 aligns across 8 bases. The specimen was CD4+ T cells from PBMCs. The source is a human donor in good health. The CDR3 DNA sequence: TGTGCCAGCAGCCAAGTGTGGACAGGGAGGAACTATGGCTACACCTTC. Protein sequence: CASSQVWTGRNYGYTF.